The source of this TCR beta chain is a study of blood T cell repertoires in COVID-19. Study-wide background: Acute and convalescent COVID-19 samples came from the United States, Italy and Spain. Sample material is recorded as cDNA or gDNA derived from T cells, B-cell-depleted T cells, or PBMCs.

Looked up from germline, CDR1 is SGHTA and CDR2 is FQGNSA. V was shortened by 4 bases and J by 3 bases, with 7 bases between the two germline ends. The CDR3 loop spans 13 amino acids. Produced via immunoSEQ multiplex PCR; TCRdb's table is partial and in-frame only. The data hold 100,000 or so clones, with about 82% observed a single time. V is TRBV7-2 and J is TRBJ2-1; D is ambiguous. The origin of this receptor is a man between 50 and 59 years old with active or convalescent COVID-19. Source material: peripheral blood. Written as DNA, the CDR3 is TGTGCCAGCAGCTCGACTCACTACAATGAGCAGTTCTTC. Encoded protein: CASSSTHYNEQFF.